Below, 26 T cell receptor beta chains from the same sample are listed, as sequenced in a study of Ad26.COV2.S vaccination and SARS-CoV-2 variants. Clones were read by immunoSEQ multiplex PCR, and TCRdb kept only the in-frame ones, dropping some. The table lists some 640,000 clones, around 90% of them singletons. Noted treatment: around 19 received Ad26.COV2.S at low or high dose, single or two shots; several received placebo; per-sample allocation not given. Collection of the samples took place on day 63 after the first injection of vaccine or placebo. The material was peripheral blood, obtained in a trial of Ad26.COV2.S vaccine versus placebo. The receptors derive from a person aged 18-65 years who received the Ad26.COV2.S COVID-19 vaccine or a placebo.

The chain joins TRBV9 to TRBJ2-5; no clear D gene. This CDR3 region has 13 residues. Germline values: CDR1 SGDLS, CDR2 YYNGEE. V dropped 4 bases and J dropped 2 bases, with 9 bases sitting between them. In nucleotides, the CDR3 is TGTGCCAGCAGCTCCGTGGATCAAGAGACCCAGTACTTC. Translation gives CASSSVDQETQYF.

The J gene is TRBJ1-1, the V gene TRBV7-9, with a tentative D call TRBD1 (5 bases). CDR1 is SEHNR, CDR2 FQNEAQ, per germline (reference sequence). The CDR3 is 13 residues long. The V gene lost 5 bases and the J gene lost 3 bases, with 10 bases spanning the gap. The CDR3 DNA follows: TGTGCCAGCAGCGCGCAGGGAGACACTGAAGCTTTCTTT. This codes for CASSAQGDTEAFF.

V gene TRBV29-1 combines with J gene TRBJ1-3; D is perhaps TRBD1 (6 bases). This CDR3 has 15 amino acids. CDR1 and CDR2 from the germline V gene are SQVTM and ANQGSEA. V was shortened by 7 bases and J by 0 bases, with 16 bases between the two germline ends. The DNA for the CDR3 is TGCAGCGCCCAAGGAGGGGGGAGCTCTGGAAACACCATATATTTT. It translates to CSAQGGGSSGNTIYF.

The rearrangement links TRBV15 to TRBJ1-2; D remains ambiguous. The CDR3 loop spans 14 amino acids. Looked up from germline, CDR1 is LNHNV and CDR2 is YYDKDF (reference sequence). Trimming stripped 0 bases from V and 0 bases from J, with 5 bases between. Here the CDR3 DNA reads TGTGCCACCAGCAGAGACTCTGCTAACTATGGCTACACCTTC. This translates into CATSRDSANYGYTF.

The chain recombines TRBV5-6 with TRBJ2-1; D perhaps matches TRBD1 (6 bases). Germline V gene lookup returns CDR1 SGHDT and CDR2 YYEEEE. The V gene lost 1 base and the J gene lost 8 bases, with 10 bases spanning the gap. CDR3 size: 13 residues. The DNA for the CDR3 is TGTGCCAGCAGCTTGAACAGGGAGTATGAGCAGTTCTTC. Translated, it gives CASSLNREYEQFF.

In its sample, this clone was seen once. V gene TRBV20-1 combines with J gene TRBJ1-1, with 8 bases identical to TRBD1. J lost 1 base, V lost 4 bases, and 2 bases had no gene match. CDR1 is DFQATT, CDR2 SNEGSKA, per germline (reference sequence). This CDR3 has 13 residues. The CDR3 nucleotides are TGCAGTGCTATTGACAGGGGGAACACTGAAGCTTTCTTT. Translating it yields CSAIDRGNTEAFF.

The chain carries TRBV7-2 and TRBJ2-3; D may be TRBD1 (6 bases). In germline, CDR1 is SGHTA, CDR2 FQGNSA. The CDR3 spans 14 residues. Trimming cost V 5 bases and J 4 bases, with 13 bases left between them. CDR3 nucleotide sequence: TGTGCCAGCAGCCCGAGAGAGGGGGCAGATACGCAGTATTTT. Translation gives CASSPREGADTQYF. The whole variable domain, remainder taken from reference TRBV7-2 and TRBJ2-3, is GAGVSQSPSNKVTEKGKDVELRCDPISGHTALYWYRQSLGQGLEFLIYFQGNSAPDKSGLPSDRFSAERTGGSVSTLTIQRTQQEDSAVYLCASSPREGADTQYFGPGTRLTVL.

The CDR3 DNA sequence: TGCAGCGTTCGGAGCAGCCTCGTGATGAACACTGAAGCTTTCTTT. Its translation: CSVRSSLVMNTEAFF. This chain uses TRBV29-1 with TRBJ1-1, with D uncertain. The CDR3 extends over 15 amino acids. The V gene lost 5 bases and the J gene lost 0 bases, with 16 bases spanning the gap. Germline V gives CDR1 SQVTM, CDR2 ANQGSEA. The variable domain in full, completed from reference TRBV29-1 and TRBJ1-1, reads SAVISQKPSRDICQRGTSLTIQCQVDSQVTMMFWYRQQPGQSLTLIATANQGSEATYESGFVIDKFPISRPNLTFSTLTVSNMSPEDSSIYLCSVRSSLVMNTEAFFGQGTRLTVV.

The CDR3: CASSPGHLNTEAFF. The DNA for the CDR3 is TGTGCCAGCAGTCCGGGACACCTGAACACTGAAGCTTTCTTT. The chain is built from TRBV2 and TRBJ1-1; the D gene is possibly TRBD1 (6 bases). From germline, CDR1 is SNHLY and CDR2 FYNNEI. Trimming took off 5 bases at V and 0 bases at J, with 10 bases between the two ends. This CDR3 is built from 14 residues.

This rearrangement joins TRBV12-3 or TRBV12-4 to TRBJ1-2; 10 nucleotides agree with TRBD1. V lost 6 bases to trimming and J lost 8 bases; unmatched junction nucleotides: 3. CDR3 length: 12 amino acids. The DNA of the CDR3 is TGTGCCAGCAGCAAGACAGGGGGCGGCTACACCTTC. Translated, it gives CASSKTGGGYTF.

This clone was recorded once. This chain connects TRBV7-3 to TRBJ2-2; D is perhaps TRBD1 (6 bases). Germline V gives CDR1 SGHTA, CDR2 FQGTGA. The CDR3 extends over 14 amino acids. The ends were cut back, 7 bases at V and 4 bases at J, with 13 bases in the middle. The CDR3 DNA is TGTGCCAGCACCCCAACAGGGACCACCGGGGAGCTGTTTTTT. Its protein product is CASTPTGTTGELFF.

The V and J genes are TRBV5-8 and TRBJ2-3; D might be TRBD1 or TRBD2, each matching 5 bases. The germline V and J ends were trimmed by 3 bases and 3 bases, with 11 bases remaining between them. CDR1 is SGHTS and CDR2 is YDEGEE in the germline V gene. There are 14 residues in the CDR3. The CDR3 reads CASSWFGGTDTQYF. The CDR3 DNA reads TGTGCCAGCAGCTGGTTTGGGGGAACAGATACGCAGTATTTT. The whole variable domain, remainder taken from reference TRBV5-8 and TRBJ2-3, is EAGVTQSPTHLIKTRGQQATLRCSPISGHTSVYWYQQALGLGLQFLLWYDEGEERNRGNFPPRFSGRQFPNYSSELNVNALELEDSALYLCASSWFGGTDTQYFGPGTRLTVL.

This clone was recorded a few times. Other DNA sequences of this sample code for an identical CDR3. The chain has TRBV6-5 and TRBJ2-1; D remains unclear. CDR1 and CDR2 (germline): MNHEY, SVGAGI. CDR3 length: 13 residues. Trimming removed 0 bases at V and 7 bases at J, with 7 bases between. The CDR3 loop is CASSYSGSNEQFF. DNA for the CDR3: TGTGCCAGCAGTTACTCCGGCAGTAATGAGCAGTTCTTC.

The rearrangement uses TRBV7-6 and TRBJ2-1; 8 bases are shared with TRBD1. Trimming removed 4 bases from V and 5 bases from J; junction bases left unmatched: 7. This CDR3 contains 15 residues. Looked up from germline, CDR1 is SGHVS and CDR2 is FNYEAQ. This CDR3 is CASSSGQALDNEQFF. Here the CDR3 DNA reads TGTGCCAGCAGCTCGGGACAGGCCCTCGACAATGAGCAGTTCTTC.

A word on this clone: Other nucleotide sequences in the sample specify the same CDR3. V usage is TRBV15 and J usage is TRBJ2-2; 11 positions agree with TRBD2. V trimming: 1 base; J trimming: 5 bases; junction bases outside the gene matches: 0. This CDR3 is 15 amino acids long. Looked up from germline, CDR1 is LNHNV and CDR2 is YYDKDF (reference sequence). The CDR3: CATSRVAGGTGELFF. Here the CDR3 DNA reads TGTGCCACCAGCAGAGTAGCGGGGGGGACCGGGGAGCTGTTTTTT. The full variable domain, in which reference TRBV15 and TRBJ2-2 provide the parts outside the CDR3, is DAMVIQNPRYQVTQFGKPVTLSCSQTLNHNVMYWYQQKSSQAPKLLFHYYDKDFNNEADTPDNFQSRRPNTSFCFLDIRSPGLGDTAMYLCATSRVAGGTGELFFGEGSRLTVL.

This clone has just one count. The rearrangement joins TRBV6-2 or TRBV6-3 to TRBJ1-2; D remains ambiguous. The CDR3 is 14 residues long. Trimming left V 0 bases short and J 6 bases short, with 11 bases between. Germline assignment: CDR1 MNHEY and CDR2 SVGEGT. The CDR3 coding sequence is TGTGCCAGCAGTTACTCGAACTTCAGGCATGGCTACACCTTC. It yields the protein CASSYSNFRHGYTF.

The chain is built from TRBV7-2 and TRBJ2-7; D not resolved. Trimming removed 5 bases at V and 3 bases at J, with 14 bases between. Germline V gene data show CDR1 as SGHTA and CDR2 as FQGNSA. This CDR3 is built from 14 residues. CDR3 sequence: CASSQQTPFYEQYF. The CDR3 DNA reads TGTGCCAGCAGCCAACAAACCCCCTTCTACGAGCAGTACTTC.

The CDR3 DNA is TGTGCCAGCAGTCCACAGGGTTCCAATGAGCAGTTCTTC. It codes for CASSPQGSNEQFF. This chain links TRBV6-2 or TRBV6-3 with TRBJ2-1, with D perhaps matching TRBD1 (6 bases). The V end lost 5 bases, the J end lost 6 bases, and 11 bases lay between the germline ends. From germline, CDR1 is MNHEY and CDR2 SVGEGT. The CDR3 runs 13 residues.

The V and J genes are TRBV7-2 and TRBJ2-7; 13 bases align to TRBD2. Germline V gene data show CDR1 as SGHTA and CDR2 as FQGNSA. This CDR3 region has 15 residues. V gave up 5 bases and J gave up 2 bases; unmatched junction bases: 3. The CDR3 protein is CASSTLAGGTYEQYF. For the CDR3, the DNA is TGTGCCAGCAGCACACTAGCGGGGGGGACCTACGAGCAGTACTTC.

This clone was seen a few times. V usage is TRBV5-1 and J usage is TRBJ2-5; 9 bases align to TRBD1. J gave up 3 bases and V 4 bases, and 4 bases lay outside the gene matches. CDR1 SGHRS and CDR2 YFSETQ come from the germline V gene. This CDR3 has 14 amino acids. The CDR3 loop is CASSVQGAEETQYF. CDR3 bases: TGCGCCAGCAGCGTACAGGGGGCTGAAGAGACCCAGTACTTC. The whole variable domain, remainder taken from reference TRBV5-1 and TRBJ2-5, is KAGVTQTPRYLIKTRGQQVTLSCSPISGHRSVSWYQQTPGQGLQFLFEYFSETQRNKGNFPGRFSGRQFSNSRSEMNVSTLELGDSALYLCASSVQGAEETQYFGPGTRLLVL.

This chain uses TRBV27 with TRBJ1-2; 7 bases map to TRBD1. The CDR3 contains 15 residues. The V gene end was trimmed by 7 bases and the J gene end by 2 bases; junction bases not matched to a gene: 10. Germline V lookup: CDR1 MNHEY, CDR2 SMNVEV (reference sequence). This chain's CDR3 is CASKTQGPLNYGYTF. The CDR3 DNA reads TGTGCCAGCAAGACACAGGGGCCCTTAAACTATGGCTACACCTTC.

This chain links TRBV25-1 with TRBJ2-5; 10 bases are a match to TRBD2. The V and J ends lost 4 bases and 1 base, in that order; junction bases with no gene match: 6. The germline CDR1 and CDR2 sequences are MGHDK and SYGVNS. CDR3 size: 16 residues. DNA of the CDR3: TGTGCCAGCAGTGTCGCCGGGACTAGCGTCCAAGAGACCCAGTACTTC. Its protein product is CASSVAGTSVQETQYF.

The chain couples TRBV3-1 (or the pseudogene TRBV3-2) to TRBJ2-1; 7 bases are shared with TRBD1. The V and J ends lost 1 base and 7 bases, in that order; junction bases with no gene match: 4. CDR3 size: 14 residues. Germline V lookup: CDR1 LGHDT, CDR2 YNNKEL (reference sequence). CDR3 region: CASSQGAQGNEQFF. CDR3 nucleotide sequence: TGTGCCAGCAGCCAAGGAGCACAGGGGAATGAGCAGTTCTTC.

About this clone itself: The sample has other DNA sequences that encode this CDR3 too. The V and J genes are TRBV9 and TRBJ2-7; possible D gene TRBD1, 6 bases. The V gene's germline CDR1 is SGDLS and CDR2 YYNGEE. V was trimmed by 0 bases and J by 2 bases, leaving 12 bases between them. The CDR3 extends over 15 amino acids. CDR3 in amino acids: CASSVGQGQAYEQYF. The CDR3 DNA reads TGTGCCAGCAGCGTAGGGCAGGGGCAGGCCTACGAGCAGTACTTC.

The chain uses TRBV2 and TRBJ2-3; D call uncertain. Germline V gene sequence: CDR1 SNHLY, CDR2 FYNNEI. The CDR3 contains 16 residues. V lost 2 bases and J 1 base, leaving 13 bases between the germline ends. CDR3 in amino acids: CASSELGYRGTDTQYF. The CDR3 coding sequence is TGTGCCAGCAGTGAACTAGGGTATAGGGGCACAGATACGCAGTATTTT. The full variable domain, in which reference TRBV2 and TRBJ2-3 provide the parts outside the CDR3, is EPEVTQTPSHQVTQMGQEVILRCVPISNHLYFYWYRQILGQKVEFLVSFYNNEISEKSEIFDDQFSVERPDGSNFTLKIRSTKLEDSAMYFCASSELGYRGTDTQYFGPGTRLTVL.

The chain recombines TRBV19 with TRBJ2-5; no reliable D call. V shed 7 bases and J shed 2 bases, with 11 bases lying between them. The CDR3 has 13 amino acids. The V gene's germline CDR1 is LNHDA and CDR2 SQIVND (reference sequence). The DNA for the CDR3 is TGTGCCAGTACAAACAGTTTACAAGAGACCCAGTACTTC. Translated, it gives CASTNSLQETQYF.